The rows below give T cell receptor beta chains drawn from one sample of a study of shared clonotypes between healthy human individuals. The protocol was immunoSEQ multiplex PCR, while the TCRdb copy is restricted to in-frame clones and leaves out a portion. Among about 1 million clones listed, approximately 76% were seen once. The sample consisted of memory CD4+ T cells sorted from blood. These receptors were taken from a man younger than 35 in good health. Each CDR3 is given with its conserved first and last residue. D genes are given only for firm matches. For some rows the clone size is stated as once, few or many, or as a class when expanded; others skip it.

cdr3_length d_call j_call clone_size v_call cdr3_nt cdr3_aa
14 - TRBJ2-7 - TRBV2 TGTGCCAGCATCCCGGGGTCCCAGGGGTACGAGCAGTACTTC CASIPGSQGYEQYF
13 - TRBJ2-7 - TRBV5-3 TGTGCCAGAAGCGTAGGACAGTCCTACGAGCAGTACTTC CARSVGQSYEQYF
18 TRBD1 TRBJ1-5 - TRBV28 TGTGCCATTCGACCCGGGACAGGGGGCCGAGGGAGCAATCAGCCCCAGCATTTT CAIRPGTGGRGSNQPQHF
14 TRBD1 TRBJ2-5 - TRBV28 TGTGCCAGCAGTTCACTGACAGGGACAGAGACCCAGTACTTC CASSSLTGTETQYF
18 TRBD2 TRBJ2-3 - TRBV5-1 TGCGCCAGCAGCTTGGCCCTAGCGGGAAGATCTAGCACAGATACGCAGTATTTT CASSLALAGRSSTDTQYF
12 - TRBJ2-2 few TRBV28 TGTGCCAGCACATCGAACACCGGGGAGCTGTTTTTT CASTSNTGELFF
11 - TRBJ1-3 once TRBV6-6 TGTGCCAGCACGGTAGAGAGCACCATATATTTT CASTVESTIYF
14 - TRBJ2-1 - TRBV11-2 TGTGCCAGCAGCGCCCTATCCTCCTACAATGAGCAGTTCTTC CASSALSSYNEQFF
15 TRBD2 TRBJ2-1 - TRBV7-2 TGTGCCAGCAGCTTGACTAGCGGGAGTCATAATGAGCAGTTCTTC CASSLTSGSHNEQFF
14 - TRBJ1-5 - TRBV4-1 TGCGCCAGCAGCCAAGATGCGGGCGGGAGGCCCCAGCATTTT CASSQDAGGRPQHF
12 - TRBJ2-7 many TRBV6-1 TGTGCCAGTAACAGGGAATACTACGAGCAGTACTTC CASNREYYEQYF
12 - TRBJ1-1 - TRBV7-9 TGTGCCAGCAGCTGGGGAGGGACTGAAGCTTTCTTT CASSWGGTEAFF
14 TRBD1 TRBJ2-5 - TRBV5-4 TGTGCCAGCAGCTTGACAGGGGGGCGTGAGACCCAGTACTTC CASSLTGGRETQYF